These 21 T cell receptor beta chains were sequenced from one sample in a study of blood T cell repertoires in COVID-19 (dated by TCRdb to 2018 to 2020). Libraries were built with the immunoSEQ multiplex PCR assay. TCRdb took this table from immuneACCESS and kept in-frame rearrangements with V and J called. Such tables lack part of the clones; where checked against another copy, unresolved V genes explain under half of the gap, and the rest is unexplained. This sample gives about 120,000 clones in total; around 81% of them show up just once. The top ten clones comprise approximately 17% of the sample. Sequencing was carried out using peripheral blood. These TCRs come from a young man with COVID-19, enrolled during active disease.

The rearrangement joins TRBV11-3 to TRBJ2-1; 8 bases map to TRBD1. This CDR3 region has 14 residues. V shed 1 base and J 8 bases; nucleotides not matched to a gene: 4. The germline V gene encodes CDR1 SGHNT and CDR2 YENEEA. The chain's CDR3 is CASSLGQGADEQFF. Here the CDR3 DNA reads TGTGCCAGCAGCTTAGGGCAGGGGGCGGATGAGCAGTTCTTC. Drawing the rest from reference TRBV11-3 and TRBJ2-1, the complete variable domain is EAGVVQSPRYKIIEKKQPVAFWCNPISGHNTLYWYLQNLGQGPELLIRYENEEAVDDSQLPKDRFSAERLKGVDSTLKIQPAELGDSAVYLCASSLGQGADEQFFGPGTRLTVL.

The CDR3 sequence: CASSPGTGPNYGYTF. The CDR3 DNA reads as TGTGCCAGCAGCCCCGGGACAGGCCCTAACTATGGCTACACCTTC. The J gene is TRBJ1-2, the V gene TRBV5-4; the match to TRBD1 covers 8 bases. V trimming: 4 bases; J trimming: 0 bases; junction bases outside the gene matches: 5. This CDR3 has 15 residues. Germline V gives CDR1 SGHNT, CDR2 YYREEE (reference sequence).

This clone appeared a few times. This chain joins TRBV7-2 and TRBJ2-1, with a weak D call TRBD1 (6 bases). V gave up 1 base and J gave up 0 bases, with 10 bases separating them. From germline, CDR1 is SGHTA and CDR2 FQGNSA. CDR3 length: 16 amino acids. The CDR3 region has the DNA TGTGCCAGCAGCTTAGACAGGGTGAGCTCCTACAATGAGCAGTTCTTC. Encoded protein: CASSLDRVSSYNEQFF.

The genes are TRBV29-1 and TRBJ2-7; TRBD2 agrees at 8 bases. With 5 bases clipped from V and 6 bases from J, the junction kept 6 bases outside the gene matches. CDR1 and CDR2 from the germline V gene are SQVTM and ANQGSEA. The CDR3 has 12 amino acids. CDR3 sequence: CSVSGGWGEQYF. As DNA, the CDR3 is TGCAGCGTTAGCGGGGGATGGGGCGAGCAGTACTTC.

CDR3 DNA: TGTGCCAGCAGCCCGCCGGGACATCTCTACGAGCAGTACTTC. Translated: CASSPPGHLYEQYF. The chain has TRBV5-5 and TRBJ2-7; D may be TRBD1 (6 bases). The germline V gene has CDR1 SGHKS and CDR2 YYEKEE (reference sequence). This CDR3 comprises 14 residues. Between the trimmed V and J ends, which lost 4 bases and 3 bases, there was a span of 14 bases.

The CDR3 region has the DNA TGTGCCAGCATCCGGGACTCCGGAACCGGGGAGCTGTTTTTT. It codes for CASIRDSGTGELFF. The chain recombines TRBV28 with TRBJ2-2; possibly TRBD2 for D (6 bases). Deletions cut 7 bases from V and 5 bases from J, with 14 bases between. This CDR3 spans 14 amino acids. Germline loops: CDR1 MDHEN, CDR2 SYDVKM.

The V call is TRBV19, the J call TRBJ1-5; 8 bases are shared with TRBD1. The CDR3 runs to 15 residues. Per germline, CDR1 LNHDA and CDR2 SQIVND (reference sequence). J lost 2 bases, V lost 9 bases, and 9 bases had no gene match. This chain's CDR3 is CASRDDRGGNQPQHF. The CDR3 DNA is TGTGCCAGCAGAGACGACAGGGGTGGCAATCAGCCCCAGCATTTT.

The chain uses TRBV3-1 (or the pseudogene TRBV3-2) and TRBJ1-1; D perhaps matches TRBD1 (5 bases). The CDR3 runs to 17 residues. With 1 base removed from V and 3 bases from J, the gap between germline ends came to 18 bases. CDR1 and CDR2 from the germline V gene are LGHDT and YNNKEL (reference sequence). CDR3: CASSQGVAGMGDTEAFF. Here the CDR3 DNA reads TGTGCCAGCAGCCAAGGCGTAGCGGGGATGGGGGACACTGAAGCTTTCTTT.

About this clone itself: Its ends do not fully match the called genes, so a read error is possible. The genes are TRBV5-1 and TRBJ1-6, with D possibly being TRBD1 (6 bases). The CDR3 runs to 15 residues. Germline V lookup: CDR1 SGHRS, CDR2 YFSETQ. This CDR3 reads CASRLDSLTNSPLHF. CDR3 in DNA: TGCGCCAGCAGATTGGACAGCCTGACCAATTCACCCCTCCACTTT.

The CDR3 DNA follows: TGTGCCAGCAGTTACGCGGGACTAGTCTATGAGCAGTTCTTC. Protein product: CASSYAGLVYEQFF. The V call is TRBV6-5, the J call TRBJ2-1, with 8 bases fitting TRBD2. Trimming cost V 2 bases and J 8 bases; bases outside gene matches: 5. The CDR3 runs to 14 residues. Germline V gives CDR1 MNHEY, CDR2 SVGAGI.

The rearrangement uses TRBV6-4 and TRBJ2-1, with 12 bases identical to TRBD1. From germline, CDR1 is MRHNA and CDR2 SNTAGT. This CDR3 is 14 amino acids long. Trimming removed 2 bases from V and 8 bases from J; junction bases left unmatched: 1. CDR3 nucleotide sequence: TGTGCCAGCAGTGACGGGACAGGGGGCGATGAGCAGTTCTTC. As protein: CASSDGTGGDEQFF.

The genes are TRBV6-5 and TRBJ2-5; 10 bases are a match to TRBD2. The CDR3 runs to 14 residues. V shed 5 bases and J 8 bases; nucleotides not matched to a gene: 8. Germline V gene data show CDR1 as MNHEY and CDR2 as SVGAGI. The DNA of the CDR3 is TGTGCCAGCAGTCCCGGACTAGCGGAGAGAACCCAGTACTTC. Protein product: CASSPGLAERTQYF.

This chain uses TRBV7-2 with TRBJ2-5; no clear D. Germline values: CDR1 SGHTA, CDR2 FQGNSA. V was clipped by 1 base and J by 1 base, with 10 bases between them. The CDR3 is 15 residues long. CDR3 coding DNA: TGTGCCAGCAGCTTAGTTGTGGGCCCCCAAGAGACCCAGTACTTC. It codes for CASSLVVGPQETQYF.

This sequence joins TRBV11-3 and TRBJ1-3; D is undetermined. Trimming removed 5 bases from V and 0 bases from J, with 11 bases in between. This CDR3 spans 15 amino acids. The germline V gene has CDR1 SGHNT and CDR2 YENEEA. The CDR3, as DNA: TGTGCCAGCAGCCTCGCGTTCGACTCTGGAAACACCATATATTTT. This codes for CASSLAFDSGNTIYF.

V and J are TRBV13 and TRBJ2-2; possible D gene TRBD1, 6 bases. This CDR3 contains 14 residues. Trimming left V 4 bases short and J 5 bases short, with 11 bases between. Germline loops: CDR1 PRHDT, CDR2 FYEKMQ (reference sequence). CDR3 protein: CASSWGRGTGELFF. The CDR3 coding sequence is TGTGCCAGCAGCTGGGGGCGAGGAACCGGGGAGCTGTTTTTT.

The chain carries TRBV6-1 and TRBJ2-2, with D unclear. Germline assignment: CDR1 MNHNS and CDR2 SASEGT. The CDR3 is 12 amino acids. The V end lost 3 bases, the J end lost 8 bases, and 7 bases lay between the germline ends. The CDR3 region has the DNA TGTGCCAGCAGTGACCTAGGAGGGGAGCTGTTTTTT. Translated, it gives CASSDLGGELFF.

The chain combines TRBV2 with TRBJ1-6; D is possibly TRBD1 (6 bases). The germline V gene has CDR1 SNHLY and CDR2 FYNNEI. CDR3 length: 14 amino acids. Trimming pared 7 bases from V and 10 bases from J, leaving 17 bases between. The chain's CDR3 is CASTGQSLVSPLHF. The CDR3 DNA reads as TGTGCCAGCACCGGACAGTCCTTAGTATCACCCCTCCACTTT.

The gene calls are TRBV28 and TRBJ2-2; D call uncertain. CDR1 and CDR2 from the germline V gene are MDHEN and SYDVKM. Trimming pared 5 bases from V and 0 bases from J, leaving 10 bases between. The CDR3 is 15 amino acids. For the CDR3, the DNA is TGTGCCAGCAGTCTGGCTCCCCCGAACACCGGGGAGCTGTTTTTT. This translates into CASSLAPPNTGELFF.

The gene calls are TRBV6-5 and TRBJ2-5, with TRBD2 matching over 8 bases. Germline CDR1 and CDR2: MNHEY and SVGAGI. V dropped 5 bases and J dropped 5; count of bases not matched to a gene: 7. This CDR3 has 14 amino acids. The chain's CDR3 is CASSQLAVVETQYF. The CDR3, as DNA: TGTGCCAGCAGTCAACTAGCGGTGGTGGAGACCCAGTACTTC.

V is TRBV7-3 and J is TRBJ2-1, with 12 bases identical to TRBD2. CDR1 is SGHTA and CDR2 is FQGTGA in the germline V gene. The junction had 9 bases not matched to a gene; V was cut back by 4 bases and J by 8 bases. The CDR3 sequence is 16 residues long. The CDR3 loop reads CASSSASGGADYEQFF. CDR3 in DNA: TGTGCCAGCAGCTCTGCTAGCGGGGGGGCCGATTATGAGCAGTTCTTC.

The chain is built from TRBV21-1 and TRBJ2-2; the D call TRBD2 from the table was never checked on the DNA. TRBV21-1 corresponds to a pseudogene. The CDR3 runs to 20 residues. CDR3 coding DNA: TGTGCCAGCAGCAAAGCGCCCCCTGGTAGCGGGAGAGTTAACACCGGGGAGCTGTTTTTT. This codes for CASSKAPPGSGRVNTGELFF.